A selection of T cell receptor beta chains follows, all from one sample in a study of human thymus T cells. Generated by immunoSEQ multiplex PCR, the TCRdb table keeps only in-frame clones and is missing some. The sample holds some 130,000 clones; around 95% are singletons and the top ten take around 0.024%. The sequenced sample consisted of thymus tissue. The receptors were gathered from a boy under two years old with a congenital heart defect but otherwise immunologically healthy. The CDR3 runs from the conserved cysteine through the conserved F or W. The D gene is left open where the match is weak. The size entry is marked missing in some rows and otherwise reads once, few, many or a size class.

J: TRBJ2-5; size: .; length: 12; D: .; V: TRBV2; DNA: TGTGCCAGCAGTGATCATCAAGAGACCCAGTACTTC; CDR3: CASSDHQETQYF
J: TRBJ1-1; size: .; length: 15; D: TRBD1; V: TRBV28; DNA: TGTGCCAGCAGCCCTAGACAGGGCCTGCCCACTGAAGCTTTCTTT; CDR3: CASSPRQGLPTEAFF
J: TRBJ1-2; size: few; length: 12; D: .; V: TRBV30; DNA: TGTGCCTGGAGTTCACGCGGGGCCGGCTACACCTTC; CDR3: CAWSSRGAGYTF
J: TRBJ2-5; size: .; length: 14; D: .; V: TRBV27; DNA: TGTGCCAGCAGTTTTCCTGGGACACAAGAGACCCAGTACTTC; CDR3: CASSFPGTQETQYF
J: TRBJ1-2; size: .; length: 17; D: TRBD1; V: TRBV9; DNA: TGTGCCAGCAGCGTAGGAGACCGGGACAGGGGAAGGGATGGCTACACCTTC; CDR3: CASSVGDRDRGRDGYTF
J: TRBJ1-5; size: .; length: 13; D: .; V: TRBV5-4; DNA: TGTGCCAGCAGCCCCCCGCAGGGACAGCCCCAGCATTTT; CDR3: CASSPPQGQPQHF
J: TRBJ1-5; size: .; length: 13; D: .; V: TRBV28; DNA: TGTGCCAGCAGTCCGCGCGGCAATCAGCCCCAGCATTTT; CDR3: CASSPRGNQPQHF
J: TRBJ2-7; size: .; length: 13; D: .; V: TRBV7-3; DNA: TGTGCCAGCAGCTTAAGGCACAGCTACGAGCAGTACTTC; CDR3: CASSLRHSYEQYF
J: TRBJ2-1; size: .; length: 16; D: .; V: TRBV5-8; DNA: TGTGCCAGCAGCTTGTATAACCCCAGCTCCTACAATGAGCAGTTCTTC; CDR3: CASSLYNPSSYNEQFF
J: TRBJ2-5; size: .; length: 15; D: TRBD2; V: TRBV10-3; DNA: TGTGCCATCAGTCCAAGGGAGGGCCCTGAAGAGACCCAGTACTTC; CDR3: CAISPREGPEETQYF
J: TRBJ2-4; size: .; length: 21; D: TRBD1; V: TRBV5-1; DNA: TGCGCCAGCAGCCACCCAGGGACGGGACAGTTAGGTAGGGTAGCCAAAAACATTCAGTACTTC; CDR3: CASSHPGTGQLGRVAKNIQYF
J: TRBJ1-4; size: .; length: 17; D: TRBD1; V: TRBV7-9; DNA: TGTGCCAGCAGCTTAGCCCCGGACAGGGCAACTAATGAAAAACTGTTTTTT; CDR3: CASSLAPDRATNEKLFF
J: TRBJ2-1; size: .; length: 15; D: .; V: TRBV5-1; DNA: TGCGCCAGCAGCGCCCACACGACTTACTACAATGAGCAGTTCTTC; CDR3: CASSAHTTYYNEQFF
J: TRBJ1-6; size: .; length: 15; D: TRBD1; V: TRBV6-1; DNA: TGTGCCAGCAGTGAGTTACGACAGGGGATCACACCCCTCCACTTT; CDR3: CASSELRQGITPLHF
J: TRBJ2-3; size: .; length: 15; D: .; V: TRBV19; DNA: TGTGCCAGTAGTATAAAGGCGGACCCGACAGATACGCAGTATTTT; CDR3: CASSIKADPTDTQYF
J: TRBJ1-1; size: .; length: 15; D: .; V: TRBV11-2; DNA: TGTGCCAGCAGCTTAGATAGGTTGGGAGGCACTGAAGCTTTCTTT; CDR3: CASSLDRLGGTEAFF
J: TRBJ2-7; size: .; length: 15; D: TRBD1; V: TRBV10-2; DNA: TGCGCCAGCAGTGAGGGACAGGGGGGCCCCTACGAGCAGTACTTC; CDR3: CASSEGQGGPYEQYF
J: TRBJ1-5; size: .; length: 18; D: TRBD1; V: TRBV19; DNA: TGTGCCAGTAGTATAGATCGTAGGATGAGACAGGGACCTCAGCCCCAGCATTTT; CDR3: CASSIDRRMRQGPQPQHF
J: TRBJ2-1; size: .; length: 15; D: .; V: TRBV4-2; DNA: TGTGCCAGCAGCCGCCTGGGGAGCTCCTACAATGAGCAGTTCTTC; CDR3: CASSRLGSSYNEQFF
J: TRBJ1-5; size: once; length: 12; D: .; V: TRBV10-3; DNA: TGTGCCATCGGAGGAATGAATCAGCCCCAGCATTTT; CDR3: CAIGGMNQPQHF
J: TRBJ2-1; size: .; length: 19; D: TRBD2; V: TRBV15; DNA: TGTGCCACCAGCAGAGAATCCGGGACTAGCGGGGGGGCTAACAATGAGCAGTTCTTC; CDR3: CATSRESGTSGGANNEQFF
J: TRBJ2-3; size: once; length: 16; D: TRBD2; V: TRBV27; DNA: TGTGCCAGCAGTTTTTTAGCGGGGGGGTATTCCGATACGCAGTATTTT; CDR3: CASSFLAGGYSDTQYF
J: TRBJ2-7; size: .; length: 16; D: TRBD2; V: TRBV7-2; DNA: TGTGCCAGCAGCCGAGCTAGCGGGGCCTACTCCTACGAGCAGTACTTC; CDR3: CASSRASGAYSYEQYF
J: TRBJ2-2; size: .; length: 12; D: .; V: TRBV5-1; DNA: TGCGCCAGCAGCTTGGGGATCGGGGAGCTGTTTTTT; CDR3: CASSLGIGELFF
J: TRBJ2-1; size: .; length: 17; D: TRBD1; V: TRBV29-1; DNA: TGCAGCGTTGAGACAGGGGGCGCTGACAGCTCCTACAATGAGCAGTTCTTC; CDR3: CSVETGGADSSYNEQFF
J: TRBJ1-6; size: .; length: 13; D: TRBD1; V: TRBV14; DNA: TGTGCCAGCAGCCAGACAGGGGATTCACCCCTCCACTTT; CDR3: CASSQTGDSPLHF
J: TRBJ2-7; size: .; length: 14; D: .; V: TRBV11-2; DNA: TGTGCCAGCAGCCCCTTCGGGGGGCATCGGGAGCAGTACTTC; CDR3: CASSPFGGHREQYF
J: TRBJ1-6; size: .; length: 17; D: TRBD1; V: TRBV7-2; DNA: TGTGCCAGCAGCTCCAAACGAGGACAGGGTATGGGGGCACCCCTCCACTTT; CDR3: CASSSKRGQGMGAPLHF
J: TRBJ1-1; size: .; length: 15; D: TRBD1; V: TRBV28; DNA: TGTGCCAGCACCCCGAGACAGGGGGCTGGGACTGAAGCTTTCTTT; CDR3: CASTPRQGAGTEAFF
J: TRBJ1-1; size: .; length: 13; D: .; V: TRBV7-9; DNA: TGTGCCAGCAGTTTGGCGGGGAACACTGAAGCTTTCTTT; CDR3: CASSLAGNTEAFF
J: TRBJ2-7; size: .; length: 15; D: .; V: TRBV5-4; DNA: TGTGCCAGCAGCACCACAACTAGCAGGTACTACGAGCAGTACTTC; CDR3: CASSTTTSRYYEQYF
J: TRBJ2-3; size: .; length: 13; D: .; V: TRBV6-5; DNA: TGTGCCAGCAGACAGGGCTCCTCGGATACGCAGTATTTT; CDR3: CASRQGSSDTQYF
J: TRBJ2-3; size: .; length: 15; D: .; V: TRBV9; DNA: TGTGCCAGCAGCGTAGGGGGCCGTAGCACAGATACGCAGTATTTT; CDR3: CASSVGGRSTDTQYF
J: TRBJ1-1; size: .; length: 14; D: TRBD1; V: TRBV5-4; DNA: TGTGCCAGCAGCTTGGGGGACAGGACCCTTGAAGCTTTCTTT; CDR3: CASSLGDRTLEAFF
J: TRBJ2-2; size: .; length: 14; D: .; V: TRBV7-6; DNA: TGTGCCAGCAGCTTAGTGGGGAATACCGGGGAGCTGTTTTTT; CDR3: CASSLVGNTGELFF
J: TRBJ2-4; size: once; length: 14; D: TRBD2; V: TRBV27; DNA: TGTGCCAGCAGACCTAGCGGGGTGGCAAACATTCAGTACTTC; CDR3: CASRPSGVANIQYF
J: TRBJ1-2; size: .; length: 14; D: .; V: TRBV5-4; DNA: TGTGCCAGCAGCTTGAGCGGACAGATCTATGGCTACACCTTC; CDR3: CASSLSGQIYGYTF
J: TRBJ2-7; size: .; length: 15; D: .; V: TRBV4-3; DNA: TGCGCCAGCAGCCAAGCGGCGGGGAGAGGGAACGAGCAGTACTTC; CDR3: CASSQAAGRGNEQYF
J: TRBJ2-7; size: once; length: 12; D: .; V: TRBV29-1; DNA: TGCAGCGTAAGGGACTCGAACTACGAGCAGTACTTC; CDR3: CSVRDSNYEQYF
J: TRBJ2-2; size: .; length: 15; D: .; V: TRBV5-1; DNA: TGCGCCAGCAGCTTGGAGGCAGGGATCCCCGGGGAGCTGTTTTTT; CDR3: CASSLEAGIPGELFF
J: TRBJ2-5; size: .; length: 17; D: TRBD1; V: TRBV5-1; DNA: TGCGCCAGCAGCTCATTCCGGGACAGGGGTGAACAAGAGACCCAGTACTTC; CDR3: CASSSFRDRGEQETQYF
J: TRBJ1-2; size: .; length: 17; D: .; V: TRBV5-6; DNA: TGTGCCAGCAGCTTGGAGGCAGGGCCCTTGCCTAACTATGGCTACACCTTC; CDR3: CASSLEAGPLPNYGYTF
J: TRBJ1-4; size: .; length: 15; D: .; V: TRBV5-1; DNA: TGCGCCAGCAGCTTGGATCTGTCGTCAAATGAAAAACTGTTTTTT; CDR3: CASSLDLSSNEKLFF
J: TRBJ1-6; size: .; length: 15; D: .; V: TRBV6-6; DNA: TGTGCCAGCAGTTACGGGGGCTACCATAATTCACCCCTCCACTTT; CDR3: CASSYGGYHNSPLHF
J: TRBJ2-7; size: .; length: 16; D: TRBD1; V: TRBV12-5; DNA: TGTGCTAGTGGCCGCCAACAGGGGGCTTTCTCCTACGAGCAGTACTTC; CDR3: CASGRQQGAFSYEQYF
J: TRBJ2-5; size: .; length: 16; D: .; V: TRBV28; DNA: TGTGCCAGCAGTTTCCAGATCGTGGCGGTAGGTGAGACCCAGTACTTC; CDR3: CASSFQIVAVGETQYF
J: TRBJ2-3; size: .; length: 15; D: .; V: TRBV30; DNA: TGTGCCTGGAGTGTAGCCTCTTTAGACACAGATACGCAGTATTTT; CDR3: CAWSVASLDTDTQYF
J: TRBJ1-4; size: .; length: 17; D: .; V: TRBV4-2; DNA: TGTGCCAGCAGCCTACTCGGGATGGGCACCTCAAATGAAAAACTGTTTTTT; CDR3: CASSLLGMGTSNEKLFF
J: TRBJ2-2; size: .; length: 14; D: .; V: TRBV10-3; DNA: TGTGCCATCAGTGAGTCGGAGCGAGTGGCGGAGCTGTTTTTT; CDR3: CAISESERVAELFF